The clone carrying this T cell receptor beta chain was seen a few times. Generated by immunoSEQ multiplex PCR, the TCRdb table keeps only in-frame clones and is missing some. The table lists about 110,000 clones, 65% to 75% of them singletons. Trimming cost V 3 bases and J 2 bases, with 6 bases left between them. This CDR3 contains 12 residues. Germline CDR1 SQVTM, CDR2 ANQGSEA. This specimen comes from a study of blood T cell repertoires in COVID-19. The overall study: Some COVID-19 samples were acute and others convalescent; all came from the United States, Italy and Spain. T cells, B-cell-depleted T cells, or PBMCs provided the cDNA or gDNA that served as material.

The V gene is TRBV29-1, the J gene TRBJ2-3; possibly TRBD1 for D (5 bases). This receptor was obtained from an elderly man with acute or convalescent COVID-19. Sequencing was done on a sample of peripheral blood. CDR3 protein: CSVDGATDTQYF. The DNA of the CDR3 is TGCAGCGTTGATGGGGCCACAGATACGCAGTATTTT.